This is a list of T cell receptor beta chains from one sample in a study of T cells after yellow fever vaccination. TCRdb re-derived calls from the 5' RACE reads in MiXCR, one entry per CDR3 protein. The data contain some 320,000 distinct CDR3 sequences, approximately 12% of them singletons. The specimen comprised CD4+ T cells sorted from PBMCs, sampled 45 days after the yellow fever booster vaccination. The receptor source for this set is a young man who received the YFV17D yellow fever vaccine. Each CDR3 is given with its conserved first and last residue. Fields, in order: J gene, D gene, V gene, clone size, CDR3 DNA, CDR3 protein. The D gene is left open where the match is weak. The size of a clone is reported for some rows only, either as once, few or many, or as a class for expanded clones.

j_gene: TRBJ2-4
d_gene: -
v_gene: TRBV6-2/TRBV6-3
abundance: -
CDR3nt: TGTGCCAGCAGCATTCTAGCCAAAAACATTCAGTACTTC
CDR3aa: CASSILAKNIQYF

j_gene: TRBJ1-3
d_gene: TRBD1
v_gene: TRBV20-1
abundance: -
CDR3nt: TGCAGTGTTAAAGCAGGGGGCTTTGGAAACACCATATATTTT
CDR3aa: CSVKAGGFGNTIYF

j_gene: TRBJ1-6
d_gene: -
v_gene: TRBV3-1
abundance: -
CDR3nt: TGTGCCAGCAGCCAAGAAGGAGTACGTTCTCCCCTCCACTTT
CDR3aa: CASSQEGVRSPLHF

j_gene: TRBJ2-1
d_gene: -
v_gene: TRBV11-2
abundance: few
CDR3nt: TGTGCCAGCAGCTTAGATCGCAGCAATGAGCAGTTCTTC
CDR3aa: CASSLDRSNEQFF

j_gene: TRBJ1-1
d_gene: -
v_gene: TRBV9
abundance: -
CDR3nt: TGTGCCAGCAGCGTAGCGTCGGGGGAAACTGAAGCTTTCTTT
CDR3aa: CASSVASGETEAFF

j_gene: TRBJ2-5
d_gene: TRBD2
v_gene: TRBV28
abundance: -
CDR3nt: TGTGCCAGCAGCGGACTAGCGGGGGGAGAAGAGACCCAGTACTTC
CDR3aa: CASSGLAGGEETQYF

j_gene: TRBJ1-1
d_gene: -
v_gene: TRBV5-1
abundance: many
CDR3nt: TGCGCCAGCAGCTTCGTTGGGGGGACCCAGTCTGAAGCTTTCTTT
CDR3aa: CASSFVGGTQSEAFF

j_gene: TRBJ2-6
d_gene: TRBD1
v_gene: TRBV5-1
abundance: few
CDR3nt: TGCGCCAGCAGCATAACAGGGGGGCAAGTATCTGGGGCCAACGTCCTGACTTTC
CDR3aa: CASSITGGQVSGANVLTF

j_gene: TRBJ2-3
d_gene: -
v_gene: TRBV12-3/TRBV12-4
abundance: few
CDR3nt: TGTGCCAGCAGTCCCCCCTTGACCCATACGCAGTATTTT
CDR3aa: CASSPPLTHTQYF

j_gene: TRBJ1-5
d_gene: -
v_gene: TRBV6-2/TRBV6-3
abundance: -
CDR3nt: TGTGCCAGCAGCCAGGATGGCGGGGTTAGACAGCCCCAGCATTTT
CDR3aa: CASSQDGGVRQPQHF

j_gene: TRBJ1-1
d_gene: -
v_gene: TRBV4-1
abundance: few
CDR3nt: TGCGCCAGCAGCCGCCACACCAGGGATAGGGCTTTCTTT
CDR3aa: CASSRHTRDRAFF

j_gene: TRBJ2-7
d_gene: -
v_gene: TRBV5-1
abundance: -
CDR3nt: TGCGCCAGCAGCTTGGAAGGCCCCGGGACACGGGGGATCTACGAGCAGTACTTC
CDR3aa: CASSLEGPGTRGIYEQYF

j_gene: TRBJ2-1
d_gene: -
v_gene: TRBV5-6
abundance: few
CDR3nt: TGTGCCAGCAGCTTGGGGCTTTTGGCGGGGAGGAATGAGCAGTTCTTC
CDR3aa: CASSLGLLAGRNEQFF

j_gene: TRBJ1-1
d_gene: TRBD1
v_gene: TRBV25-1
abundance: few
CDR3nt: TGTGCCAGCAGTGATTCCGGGACAGGGGACACTGAAGCTTTCTTT
CDR3aa: CASSDSGTGDTEAFF

j_gene: TRBJ2-5
d_gene: -
v_gene: TRBV28
abundance: few
CDR3nt: TGTGCCAGCAGTTTATTTGGGACCCAGTACTTC
CDR3aa: CASSLFGTQYF

j_gene: TRBJ2-1
d_gene: -
v_gene: TRBV20-1
abundance: few
CDR3nt: TGCAGTGCTCATTCTAGTTCTGCCTACAATGAGCAGTTCTTC
CDR3aa: CSAHSSSAYNEQFF

j_gene: TRBJ1-2
d_gene: TRBD1
v_gene: TRBV12-3/TRBV12-4
abundance: many
CDR3nt: TGTGCCAGCAGTTTAGGGACAGGTACCTACACCTTC
CDR3aa: CASSLGTGTYTF

j_gene: TRBJ2-5
d_gene: TRBD1
v_gene: TRBV5-1
abundance: -
CDR3nt: TGCGCCAGCAGCTTAACAACAGGGGAAGAGACCCAGTACTTC
CDR3aa: CASSLTTGEETQYF

j_gene: TRBJ2-7
d_gene: TRBD1
v_gene: TRBV6-2/TRBV6-3
abundance: -
CDR3nt: TGTGCCAGCAGTTACCGGACAGGGTCCCACGAGCAGTACTTC
CDR3aa: CASSYRTGSHEQYF

j_gene: TRBJ1-1
d_gene: -
v_gene: TRBV29-1
abundance: -
CDR3nt: TGCAGCGTTGAAAGTCCAGGGGCGGTCACTGAAGCTTTCTTT
CDR3aa: CSVESPGAVTEAFF

j_gene: TRBJ2-5
d_gene: -
v_gene: TRBV20-1
abundance: -
CDR3nt: TGCAGTGCTAAAAAACTATCGTCGCCGGAGACCCAGTACTTC
CDR3aa: CSAKKLSSPETQYF

j_gene: TRBJ1-1
d_gene: -
v_gene: TRBV6-5
abundance: few
CDR3nt: TGTGCCAGCAGTCAGGGACGGCTGGTCTTTGAAGCTTTCTTT
CDR3aa: CASSQGRLVFEAFF

j_gene: TRBJ2-5
d_gene: TRBD2
v_gene: TRBV5-1
abundance: few
CDR3nt: TGCGCCAGCAATAGACTAGCGGGGGCCCAAGAGACCCAGTACTTC
CDR3aa: CASNRLAGAQETQYF

j_gene: TRBJ2-5
d_gene: TRBD1
v_gene: TRBV6-2/TRBV6-3
abundance: -
CDR3nt: TGTGCCAGCAGTCAGGGGGCGGGGACCCAGTACTTC
CDR3aa: CASSQGAGTQYF

j_gene: TRBJ2-5
d_gene: -
v_gene: TRBV7-3
abundance: many
CDR3nt: TGTGCCAGCAGCTTCGGGGGTGGGGAGACCCAGTACTTC
CDR3aa: CASSFGGGETQYF

j_gene: TRBJ1-6
d_gene: -
v_gene: TRBV20-1
abundance: -
CDR3nt: TGCAGTGCTAGAGTGGGGACTAGCTCCTATAATTCACCCCTCCACTTT
CDR3aa: CSARVGTSSYNSPLHF

j_gene: TRBJ2-7
d_gene: TRBD1
v_gene: TRBV7-2
abundance: many
CDR3nt: TGTGCCAGCAGCTCTAACCGGGACAGCTACGAGCAGTACTTC
CDR3aa: CASSSNRDSYEQYF

j_gene: TRBJ2-7
d_gene: -
v_gene: TRBV18
abundance: few
CDR3nt: TGTGCCAGCTCACCACCTGCAGGGAATTCCTACGAGCAGTACTTC
CDR3aa: CASSPPAGNSYEQYF

j_gene: TRBJ2-1
d_gene: TRBD2
v_gene: TRBV20-1
abundance: -
CDR3nt: TGCAGTGCTAGGTGGGGGGGTAACAATGAGCAGTTCTTC
CDR3aa: CSARWGGNNEQFF

j_gene: TRBJ2-6
d_gene: TRBD2
v_gene: TRBV5-6
abundance: many
CDR3nt: TGTGCCAGCAGCCCGGGACTATCCGGGGCCAACGTCCTGACTTTC
CDR3aa: CASSPGLSGANVLTF

j_gene: TRBJ2-3
d_gene: TRBD1
v_gene: TRBV7-2
abundance: -
CDR3nt: TGTGCCAGCAGCTCGGCCGTAAAACCGGGACAGGGGAGGGAAGCAGATACGCAGTATTTT
CDR3aa: CASSSAVKPGQGREADTQYF

j_gene: TRBJ1-1
d_gene: -
v_gene: TRBV18
abundance: many
CDR3nt: TGTGCCAGCTCTCCCACGAACACTGAAGCTTTCTTT
CDR3aa: CASSPTNTEAFF

j_gene: TRBJ2-7
d_gene: TRBD1
v_gene: TRBV6-2/TRBV6-3
abundance: few
CDR3nt: TGTGCCAGCAGTTACTACCCATTAACTCGGGACAGCTTCTACGAGCAGTACTTC
CDR3aa: CASSYYPLTRDSFYEQYF